This T cell receptor beta chain emerged from a study of OX40 agonist ivuxolimab in advanced cancers. Study summary: Partial responses were achieved by three patients, of whom one had hepatocellular carcinoma and two had cutaneous melanoma.

A note on this clone: As yet, its antigen is unknown.

Patients who had autoimmune disease history or got systemic immunosuppression were left out. General study results and limits: Expanded clones were, on average, more numerous among CD8+ T cells than CD4+. Doses of 0.1 to 3.0 mg/kg were accompanied by clonal expansion of CD4+ and CD8+ blood T cells by week 6.

Method: immunoSEQ multiplex PCR; TCRdb's copy keeps in-frame clones and lacks some. The sample has approximately 58,000 clones, around 83% seen once; the top ten hold about 2.9%. Germline lookup yields CDR1 SGHRS and CDR2 YFSETQ. The CDR3 length is 14 residues. Trimming took 0 bases from V and 10 from J, leaving 13 bases between them. Sequenced material: CD4+ or CD8+ T cells sorted from blood, taken in a trial of the OX40 agonist ivuxolimab. The TCR was taken from an adult with an advanced solid tumor such as melanoma, head and neck, liver or kidney cancer. The chain carries TRBV5-1 and TRBJ1-4; D uncertain. CDR3 coding DNA: TGCGCCAGCAGCTTGGACCCCCAGGCGGGAAAACTGTTTTTT. Amino acids: CASSLDPQAGKLFF.